This T cell receptor (beta chain) appears in the sequencing data of a study of blood T cell repertoires in COVID-19. Whole-study context: Sample material is recorded as cDNA or gDNA derived from T cells, B-cell-depleted T cells, or PBMCs.

This clone was counted between two and nine times. Germline V gives CDR1 SNHLY, CDR2 FYNNEI. Trimming removed 4 bases from V and 0 bases from J, with 6 bases in between. The length of the CDR3 is 13 residues. Profiled with immunoSEQ multiplex PCR; TCRdb holds only in-frame clones, not every one. The data hold a few hundred thousand clones, with more than 75% observed a single time. V and J are TRBV2 and TRBJ1-1; D gene uncertain. The sequencing input was peripheral blood. The TCR comes from a human donor in a cohort sampled during active COVID-19. Here the CDR3 DNA reads TGTGCCAGCAGTGTCCAGATGAACACTGAAGCTTTCTTT. Its translation: CASSVQMNTEAFF.